Below are 17 T cell receptor beta chains sequenced from a single sample in a study of blood T cell repertoires in COVID-19. Assay: immunoSEQ multiplex PCR; the TCRdb copy retains only in-frame clones and omits some. The sample records about 360,000 clones, roughly 77% being singletons. Source material: peripheral blood. These receptors all come from a human donor with acute or convalescent COVID-19. The donor label of this sample is uncertain.

V gene TRBV27 combines with J gene TRBJ2-7; D possibly corresponds to TRBD1 (6 bases). Germline V gene data show CDR1 as MNHEY and CDR2 as SMNVEV (reference sequence). The V end lost 5 bases, the J end lost 2 bases, and 10 bases lay between the germline ends. The CDR3 loop spans 13 amino acids. In nucleotides, the CDR3 is TGTGCCAGCAGTCCAGACAGGACCTACGAGCAGTACTTC. Encoded protein: CASSPDRTYEQYF.

This chain connects TRBV2 to TRBJ2-1, with 12 bases that match TRBD2. The CDR3 length is 18 residues. Germline V CDR1 and CDR2: SNHLY, FYNNEI. V was pared by 1 base and J by 5 bases, with 9 bases of the junction left unmatched. CDR3 protein: CASSEDLASGREDNEQFF. Here the CDR3 DNA reads TGTGCCAGCAGTGAAGACTTGGCTAGCGGGAGGGAAGACAATGAGCAGTTCTTC. The whole variable domain, filled in from reference TRBV2 and TRBJ2-1, reads EPEVTQTPSHQVTQMGQEVILRCVPISNHLYFYWYRQILGQKVEFLVSFYNNEISEKSEIFDDQFSVERPDGSNFTLKIRSTKLEDSAMYFCASSEDLASGREDNEQFFGPGTRLTVL.

This clone has more than one count but fewer than ten. The CDR3 here is CASSFHAGISGNTIYF. As DNA, the CDR3 is TGTGCCAGCAGTTTTCACGCGGGGATCTCTGGAAACACCATATATTTT. The rearrangement links TRBV6-5 to TRBJ1-3, with D unclear. Trimming cost V 4 bases and J 0 bases, with 13 bases left between them. The CDR3 sequence is 16 residues long. Germline V gene sequence: CDR1 MNHEY, CDR2 SVGAGI.

This clone was recorded once. CDR3 region: CASSSQEDIQETQYF. The DNA of the CDR3 is TGTGCCAGCAGTTCCCAAGAAGACATCCAAGAGACCCAGTACTTC. This rearrangement joins TRBV28 to TRBJ2-5; no clear D gene. Trimming removed 4 bases at V and 1 base at J, with 13 bases between. The V gene's germline CDR1 is MDHEN and CDR2 SYDVKM. This CDR3 has 15 amino acids.

This sequence joins TRBV29-1 and TRBJ2-5; D may be TRBD1 (5 bases). CDR1 is SQVTM and CDR2 is ANQGSEA in the germline V gene. There are 12 residues in the CDR3. Trimming cost V 2 bases and J 5 bases, with 9 bases left between them. CDR3 protein: CSVERGFETQYF. DNA for the CDR3: TGCAGCGTTGAAAGGGGTTTCGAGACCCAGTACTTC.

The chain has TRBV5-1 and TRBJ1-5, with TRBD1 matching over 8 bases. With 0 bases clipped from V and 1 base from J, the junction kept 0 bases outside the gene matches. Germline lookup yields CDR1 SGHRS and CDR2 YFSETQ. This CDR3 has 15 amino acids. This CDR3 is CASSLGDRSNQPQHF. The CDR3 DNA is TGCGCCAGCAGCTTGGGGGACAGGAGCAATCAGCCCCAGCATTTT.

This clone showed up just once. The chain combines TRBV2 with TRBJ2-3, with TRBD2 matching over 12 bases. CDR1 SNHLY and CDR2 FYNNEI come from the germline V gene. CDR3 length equals 16 residues. Trimming at V came to 3 bases and at J to 2 bases, leaving 3 bases not matched to a gene. Written as DNA, the CDR3 is TGTGCCAGCAGTGATACTAGCGGGGGGTCCACAGATACGCAGTATTTT. It is translated as CASSDTSGGSTDTQYF.

This clone was picked up one time. CDR3 coding DNA: TGTGCCAGCAGCCTAAGTGTCAGGGTGAACACTGAAGCTTTCTTT. Encoded protein: CASSLSVRVNTEAFF. This sequence joins TRBV7-2 and TRBJ1-1, with D tentatively TRBD1 (5 bases). The CDR3 loop spans 15 amino acids. Trimming pared 5 bases from V and 0 bases from J, leaving 13 bases between. Per germline, CDR1 SGHTA and CDR2 FQGNSA.

The chain combines TRBV28 with TRBJ1-4; D may be TRBD1 (5 bases). Germline CDR1 MDHEN, CDR2 SYDVKM. This CDR3 region has 14 residues. Trimming removed 3 bases at V and 6 bases at J, with 11 bases between. As DNA, the CDR3 is TGTGCCAGCAGTTTGCAAGTCAGGGATGAAAAACTGTTTTTT. Translated, it gives CASSLQVRDEKLFF.

The chain employs TRBV25-1 and TRBJ1-1; TRBD1 matches 7 bases. Germline CDR1 and CDR2: MGHDK and SYGVNS. The ends lost 6 bases at V and 3 bases at J; junction bases unmatched: 7. This CDR3 contains 14 residues. CDR3 DNA: TGTGCCAGCAGACGACAGGGTTGGGACACTGAAGCTTTCTTT. Encoded protein: CASRRQGWDTEAFF.

The chain carries TRBV7-8 and TRBJ2-1; 14 nucleotides align to TRBD2. CDR3 length: 15 amino acids. CDR1 and CDR2 from the germline V gene are SGHVS and FQNEAQ. V trimming: 5 bases; J trimming: 8 bases; junction bases outside the gene matches: 5. CDR3 DNA sequence: TGTGCCAGCAGCCTAAGGACTAGCGGGGGGTATGAGCAGTTCTTC. Translating gives CASSLRTSGGYEQFF. Combining the CDR3 with reference TRBV7-8 and TRBJ2-1 gives the whole variable domain GAGVSQSPRYKVAKRGQDVALRCDPISGHVSLFWYQQALGQGPEFLTYFQNEAQLDKSGLPSDRFFAERPEGSVSTLKIQRTQQEDSAVYLCASSLRTSGGYEQFFGPGTRLTVL.

The chain's CDR3 is CASSPTGSQDYGYTF. In nucleotides, the CDR3 is TGTGCCAGCAGTCCTACGGGGAGTCAGGACTATGGCTACACCTTC. This chain links TRBV6-4 with TRBJ1-2; D remains unclear. CDR3 length: 15 residues. Germline-derived CDR1 and CDR2 are MRHNA and SNTAGT. Deletions cut 5 bases from V and 3 bases from J, with 16 bases between.

The J gene is TRBJ2-3, the V gene TRBV5-1; D is uncertain. Per the germline V gene, CDR1 is SGHRS and CDR2 is YFSETQ. The CDR3 runs 13 residues. V lost 3 bases and J 2 bases, leaving 7 bases between the germline ends. The CDR3 nucleotides read TGCGCCAGCAGCTATCAATCCACAGATACGCAGTATTTT. This codes for CASSYQSTDTQYF.

The V gene is TRBV6-5, the J gene TRBJ2-3; possibly TRBD1 for D (6 bases). Germline V lookup: CDR1 MNHEY, CDR2 SVGAGI. Trimming pared 3 bases from V and 1 base from J, leaving 8 bases between. There are 14 residues in the CDR3. The CDR3 coding sequence is TGTGCCAGCAGTTATGCAGGGGGCACAGATACGCAGTATTTT. Amino acids: CASSYAGGTDTQYF.

The J gene is TRBJ1-4, the V gene TRBV24-1; 7 bases agree with TRBD1. Germline V lookup: CDR1 KGHDR, CDR2 SFDVKD. The CDR3 totals 18 residues. J was trimmed by 4 bases and V by 0 bases; bases with no gene match: 10. The CDR3 nucleotides are TGTGCCACCAGTGATTTGCTAGTACCGGGACAGCTTAATGAAAAACTGTTTTTT. Protein product: CATSDLLVPGQLNEKLFF.

The chain is built from TRBV7-2 and TRBJ2-5; the match to TRBD2 covers 9 bases. There are 16 residues in the CDR3. The germline CDR1 and CDR2 sequences are SGHTA and FQGNSA. The V segment lost 0 bases and the J segment 5 bases; nucleotides outside the gene matches: 7. CDR3 residues: CASSLAAAGGQETQYF. The DNA for the CDR3 is TGTGCCAGCAGCTTAGCGGCGGCGGGGGGGCAGGAGACCCAGTACTTC.

V is TRBV3-1 (or the pseudogene TRBV3-2) and J is TRBJ1-2; a possible D gene is TRBD1 (6 bases). CDR1 is LGHDT and CDR2 is YNNKEL in the germline V gene (reference sequence). With 3 bases removed from V and 4 bases from J, the gap between germline ends came to 12 bases. This CDR3 is 14 amino acids long. The CDR3 sequence: CASSHLRGGYGYTF. The CDR3 coding sequence is TGTGCCAGCAGCCACCTAAGGGGGGGCTATGGCTACACCTTC.